The 25 T cell receptor beta chains in this list originate from one sample, sequenced in a study of a mutant IDH1 vaccine in newly diagnosed glioma. Their antigen targets remain unknown. Assay: immunoSEQ multiplex PCR; the TCRdb copy retains only in-frame clones and omits some. Among tens of thousands of clones listed, 91% were seen once. The sample's time point: week 5, during vaccination. Doses comprised 300 ug of mutant IDH1 20-mer peptide each, plus topical imiquimod. The material sequenced was PBMCs, taken from a glioma patient whose treatment included an IDH1 peptide vaccine. Receptor source: a woman between 45 and 60 years old with glioma.

The chain is built from TRBV18 and TRBJ2-2; 7 bases fit TRBD1. The V gene's germline CDR1 is KGHSH and CDR2 LQKENI. This CDR3 spans 15 amino acids. The J segment lost 2 bases and the V segment lost 3 bases, leaving 3 bases of the junction unmatched. The CDR3 spells CASSPTGINTGELFF. The DNA of the CDR3 is TGTGCCAGCTCACCGACAGGGATAAACACCGGGGAGCTGTTTTTT.

This clone was recorded only once. This chain links TRBV12-5 with TRBJ1-2; D uncertain. Between the trimmed V and J ends, which lost 9 bases and 3 bases, there was a span of 14 bases. There are 13 residues in the CDR3. Germline V CDR1 and CDR2: LGHNT, FRNRAP. The CDR3 DNA reads as TGTGCTAGCTCTATTTGGGGTGACTATGGCTACACCTTC. As protein: CASSIWGDYGYTF.

The V call is TRBV6-1, the J call TRBJ1-1; TRBD1 is a possible D gene (5 bases). CDR3 length: 13 amino acids. Trimming removed 2 bases at V and 1 base at J, with 5 bases between. Looked up from germline, CDR1 is MNHNS and CDR2 is SASEGT. CDR3 in amino acids: CASSERGNTEAFF. In DNA, the CDR3 is TGTGCCAGCAGTGAAAGGGGGAACACTGAAGCTTTCTTT.

The V gene is TRBV9, the J gene TRBJ2-5, with a tentative D call TRBD2 (7 bases). This CDR3 comprises 15 residues. Trimming pared 3 bases from V and 5 bases from J, leaving 17 bases between. Per germline, CDR1 SGDLS and CDR2 YYNGEE. The CDR3: CASSAPVGGRETQYF. CDR3 bases: TGTGCCAGCAGCGCACCCGTCGGGGGGCGGGAGACCCAGTACTTC.

This rearrangement joins TRBV5-1 to TRBJ1-1, with 9 positions matching TRBD1. The V gene's germline CDR1 is SGHRS and CDR2 YFSETQ. The ends lost 1 base at V and 0 bases at J; junction bases unmatched: 7. The CDR3 loop spans 17 amino acids. CDR3 bases: TGCGCCAGCAGCTTGATGGGACAGGGACCCATGAACACTGAAGCTTTCTTT. Protein product: CASSLMGQGPMNTEAFF. The full variable domain, its missing parts supplied by reference TRBV5-1 and TRBJ1-1, is KAGVTQTPRYLIKTRGQQVTLSCSPISGHRSVSWYQQTPGQGLQFLFEYFSETQRNKGNFPGRFSGRQFSNSRSEMNVSTLELGDSALYLCASSLMGQGPMNTEAFFGQGTRLTVV.

The rearrangement links TRBV7-9 to TRBJ2-5; the D call may be TRBD1 or TRBD2 (7 bases each). Trimming stripped 2 bases from V and 5 bases from J, with 15 bases between. The germline gives CDR1 SEHNR, CDR2 FQNEAQ (reference sequence). The length of the CDR3 is 15 residues. CDR3 bases: TGTGCCAGCAGCTTACTTCAGGGGGGGGCGGAGACCCAGTACTTC. It is translated as CASSLLQGGAETQYF. Drawing the rest from reference TRBV7-9 and TRBJ2-5, the complete variable domain is DTGVSQNPRHKITKRGQNVTFRCDPISEHNRLYWYRQTLGQGPEFLTYFQNEAQLEKSRLLSDRFSAERPKGSFSTLEIQRTEQGDSAMYLCASSLLQGGAETQYFGPGTRLLVL.

The J gene is TRBJ2-1, the V gene TRBV10-1; D perhaps matches TRBD1 (5 bases). Germline assignment: CDR1 WNHNN and CDR2 SYGVQD (reference sequence). V lost 3 bases and J lost 8, with 14 bases in between. This CDR3 has 14 amino acids. CDR3 region: CASSDNRSPDEQFF. The CDR3 DNA sequence: TGCGCCAGCAGTGATAACAGGTCGCCCGATGAGCAGTTCTTC.

The chain has TRBV11-2 and TRBJ2-2; tentative D call: TRBD2 (5 bases). Germline CDR1 is SGHAT and CDR2 is FQNNGV. The CDR3 contains 16 residues. V dropped 4 bases and J dropped 4 bases, with 16 bases sitting between them. CDR3 region: CASSSYGERITGELFF. CDR3 coding DNA: TGTGCCAGCAGCTCTTATGGGGAGAGGATCACCGGGGAGCTGTTTTTT.

The V and J genes are TRBV27 and TRBJ1-5; D gene unclear. Trimming removed 6 bases at V and 4 bases at J, with 10 bases between. The CDR3 runs to 13 residues. The germline V gene encodes CDR1 MNHEY and CDR2 SMNVEV (reference sequence). The CDR3 protein is CASRWGQNQPQHF. CDR3 nucleotide sequence: TGTGCCAGCAGATGGGGTCAAAATCAGCCCCAGCATTTT.

The chain recombines TRBV25-1 with TRBJ2-2, with TRBD1 identical over 9 bases. This CDR3 region has 15 residues. J was trimmed by 6 bases and V by 3 bases; bases with no gene match: 5. In germline, CDR1 is MGHDK, CDR2 SYGVNS. CDR3 nucleotides: TGTGCCAGCAGTGAGGGACAGGGAAGGGCCGGGGAGCTGTTTTTT. Protein sequence: CASSEGQGRAGELFF.

Comment on this clone: The junction does not match germline at one end; this may be a read error. The chain couples TRBV6-1 to TRBJ1-2; possible D gene TRBD1, 5 bases. Germline V gene data show CDR1 as MNHNS and CDR2 as SASEGT. This CDR3 region has 11 residues. The CDR3 sequence is CASSSRDSQRF. The CDR3 coding sequence is TGTGCCAGCAGTTCGAGAGACAGTCAACGCTTC.

The chain employs TRBV6-1 and TRBJ1-4; D not certain. Germline V gene sequence: CDR1 MNHNS, CDR2 SASEGT. V lost 5 bases, J lost 7 bases, and 14 bases lay in between. The CDR3 consists of 14 residues. In nucleotides, the CDR3 is TGTGCCAGCAGTACCATCCAGGAATCTGAAAAACTGTTTTTT. Protein: CASSTIQESEKLFF.

The chain recombines TRBV5-1 with TRBJ2-3; 11 bases align to TRBD2. The germline CDR1 and CDR2 sequences are SGHRS and YFSETQ. The CDR3 consists of 20 residues. Trimming took 0 bases from V and 6 from J; bases not matched to a gene: 18. This chain's CDR3 is CASSLVKRPGASGRWDTQYF. CDR3 DNA: TGCGCCAGCAGCTTGGTTAAGAGGCCCGGGGCTAGCGGGAGGTGGGATACGCAGTATTTT.

V and J are TRBV7-6 and TRBJ2-5; perhaps TRBD1 as D (5 bases). There are 14 residues in the CDR3. CDR1 and CDR2 (germline): SGHVS, FNYEAQ. Trimming cost V 1 base and J 1 base, with 7 bases left between them. Here the CDR3 reads CASSLGQIQETQYF. In nucleotides, the CDR3 is TGTGCCAGCAGCTTAGGACAGATCCAAGAGACCCAGTACTTC. The full variable domain, its missing parts supplied by reference TRBV7-6 and TRBJ2-5, is GAGVSQSPRYKVTKRGQDVALRCDPISGHVSLYWYRQALGQGPEFLTYFNYEAQQDKSGLPNDRFSAERPEGSISTLTIQRTEQRDSAMYRCASSLGQIQETQYFGPGTRLLVL.

The chain carries TRBV27 and TRBJ2-3; TRBD2 aligns across 10 bases. Per germline, CDR1 MNHEY and CDR2 SMNVEV (reference sequence). CDR3 size: 16 residues. Trimming took 3 bases from V and 6 from J; bases not matched to a gene: 9. The CDR3 here is CASSFPSGRGLDTQYF. The DNA of the CDR3 is TGTGCCAGCAGTTTCCCTAGCGGGAGAGGGTTGGATACGCAGTATTTT.

The rearrangement uses TRBV21-1 and TRBJ2-2. TRBV21-1 is noted as a pseudogene. The CDR3 is 16 residues long. The CDR3 region is CASSNCAPRGSGELFF. DNA for the CDR3: TGTGCCAGCAGCAACTGTGCCCCGAGGGGCTCCGGGGAGCTGTTTTTT.

The chain recombines TRBV19 with TRBJ2-1, with 12 positions matching TRBD2. CDR3 length: 16 residues. Trimming took 0 bases from V and 7 from J; bases not matched to a gene: 4. The germline V gene encodes CDR1 LNHDA and CDR2 SQIVND (reference sequence). The CDR3 region has the DNA TGTGCCAGTAGTATAGATACTAGCGGGAGGTGGAATGAGCAGTTCTTC. Translated: CASSIDTSGRWNEQFF.

The V call is TRBV5-1, the J call TRBJ1-1; D gene ambiguous. V shed 0 bases and J shed 4 bases, with 10 bases lying between them. CDR1 and CDR2 (germline): SGHRS, YFSETQ. This CDR3 is 14 amino acids long. The CDR3 DNA reads TGCGCCAGCAGCTTGGTTCCACCCTCCACTGAAGCTTTCTTT. This codes for CASSLVPPSTEAFF. Full variable domain (rest looked up from reference TRBV5-1 and TRBJ1-1): KAGVTQTPRYLIKTRGQQVTLSCSPISGHRSVSWYQQTPGQGLQFLFEYFSETQRNKGNFPGRFSGRQFSNSRSEMNVSTLELGDSALYLCASSLVPPSTEAFFGQGTRLTVV.

The chain recombines TRBV6-5 with TRBJ2-1; D may be TRBD2 (6 bases). Germline V gene lookup returns CDR1 MNHEY and CDR2 SVGAGI. CDR3 size: 14 residues. Trimming pared 8 bases from V and 8 bases from J, leaving 19 bases between. The CDR3 here is CASDPTGSGDEQFF. The CDR3 bases are TGTGCCAGCGACCCTACGGGTAGCGGTGATGAGCAGTTCTTC.

This rearrangement joins TRBV7-6 to TRBJ2-2, with D perhaps TRBD2 (5 bases). The germline CDR1 and CDR2 sequences are SGHVS and FNYEAQ. The CDR3 is 13 residues long. V was trimmed by 6 bases and J by 5 bases, leaving 10 bases between them. CDR3 bases: TGTGCCAGCAGGCTCACGGGAACCGGGGAGCTGTTTTTT. Amino acids: CASRLTGTGELFF.

The chain links TRBV7-9 to TRBJ2-2, with TRBD2 identical over 8 bases. The trim removed 6 bases at V and 0 bases at J, leaving 9 bases unmatched. The CDR3 spans 17 residues. From germline, CDR1 is SEHNR and CDR2 FQNEAQ (reference sequence). The CDR3 sequence is CASSPGLVGANTGELFF. The DNA of the CDR3 is TGTGCCAGCAGTCCGGGACTAGTGGGTGCGAACACCGGGGAGCTGTTTTTT.

CDR3 protein: CASSPRTGGTQSYEQYF. The CDR3 DNA reads as TGTGCCAGCTCACCAAGGACAGGGGGCACTCAGTCTTACGAGCAGTACTTC. The V gene is TRBV18, the J gene TRBJ2-7; 11 nucleotides match TRBD1. Germline trimming cut 2 bases from V and 4 bases from J; bases unmatched to any gene: 10. The germline V gene has CDR1 KGHSH and CDR2 LQKENI. There are 17 residues in the CDR3.

V and J are TRBV30 and TRBJ1-2, with D unresolved. The CDR3 is 13 residues long. Germline V gene sequence: CDR1 GTSNPN, CDR2 SVGIG (reference sequence). The V and J ends lost 7 bases and 4 bases respectively, with 16 bases between them. For the CDR3, the DNA is TGTGCCTCCACGGGCGGACGGACCTATGGCTACACCTTC. Residues: CASTGGRTYGYTF. Using reference TRBV30 and TRBJ1-2 for the parts outside the CDR3, the full variable domain is SQTIHQWPATLVQPVGSPLSLECTVEGTSNPNLYWYRQAAGRGLQLLFYSVGIGQISSEVPQNLSASRPQDRQFILSSKKLLLSDSGFYLCASTGGRTYGYTFGSGTRLTVV.

This clone was found a few times. This rearrangement joins TRBV6-5 to TRBJ2-7, with 7 positions matching TRBD2. Germline V gene data show CDR1 as MNHEY and CDR2 as SVGAGI. J was trimmed by 4 bases and V by 5 bases; bases with no gene match: 5. This CDR3 region has 13 residues. CDR3 region: CASSREEAYEQYF. CDR3 nucleotide sequence: TGTGCCAGCAGTCGGGAGGAGGCGTACGAGCAGTACTTC.

The chain uses TRBV30 and TRBJ2-7; D is possibly TRBD1 or TRBD2 (5 bases each). Germline assignment: CDR1 GTSNPN and CDR2 SVGIG (reference sequence). The CDR3 spans 12 residues. Trimming shortened V by 7 bases and J by 0 bases, and 10 bases separated the two germline ends. The CDR3 region is CASGPSSYEQYF. DNA of the CDR3: TGTGCCTCGGGACCTAGCTCCTACGAGCAGTACTTC.